This T cell receptor beta chain was recovered during a study of T cells in Graves' hyperthyroidism and ophthalmopathy. RNA transcripts served as the template for amplifying TCR beta CDR3 regions. RT-PCR in the first round (using the HTBI primer set) targeted the TCR CDR3. TCRdb used MiXCR to reprocess the multiplex PCR reads, holding one entry per CDR3 protein. The sample records about 410,000 distinct CDR3 sequences, approximately 14% being singletons. Study conclusions and caveats: Median prediction lead before ophthalmopathy onset was about 6.7 months with the model. Clonotypes that were expanded in thyroid above 0.001 mostly appeared in blood too. Ophthalmopathy and stable hyperthyroidism were separated by a 13 V-J model.

For this clonotype: Its specificity is not known.

This CDR3 has 13 residues. The V gene lost 2 bases and the J gene lost 4 bases, with 5 bases spanning the gap. CDR1 is ENHRY, CDR2 SYGVKD, per germline. The chain is built from TRBV10-3 and TRBJ2-2; the D gene could be TRBD1 or TRBD2 (5 bases each). The clonotype was recovered from a man younger than 35 with Graves' ophthalmopathy. The sequencing sample was made of blood. CDR3 residues: CAISEGGTGELFF. In nucleotides, the CDR3 is TGTGCCATCAGTGAGGGGGGCACCGGGGAGCTGTTTTTT.